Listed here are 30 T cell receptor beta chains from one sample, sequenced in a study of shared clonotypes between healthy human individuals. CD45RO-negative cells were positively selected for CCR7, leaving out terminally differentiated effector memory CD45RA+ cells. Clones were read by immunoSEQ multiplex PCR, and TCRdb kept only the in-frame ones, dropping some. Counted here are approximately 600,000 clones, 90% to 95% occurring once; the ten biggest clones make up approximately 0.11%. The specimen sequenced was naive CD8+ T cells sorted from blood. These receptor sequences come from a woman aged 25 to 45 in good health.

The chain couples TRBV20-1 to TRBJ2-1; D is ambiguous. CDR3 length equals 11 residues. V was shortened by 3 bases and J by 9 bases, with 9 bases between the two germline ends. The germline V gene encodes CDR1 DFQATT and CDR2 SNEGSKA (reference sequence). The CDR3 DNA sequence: TGCAGTGCTAGGATCCTCGTTGAGCAGTTCTTC. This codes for CSARILVEQFF.

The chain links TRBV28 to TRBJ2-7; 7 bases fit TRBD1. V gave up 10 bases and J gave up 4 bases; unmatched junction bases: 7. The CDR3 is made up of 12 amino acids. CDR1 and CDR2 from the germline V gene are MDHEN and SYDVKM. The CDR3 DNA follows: TGTGCCACCTGGGACAGTGGTTACGAGCAGTACTTC. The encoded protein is CATWDSGYEQYF. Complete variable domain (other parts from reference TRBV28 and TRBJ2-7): DVKVTQSSRYLVKRTGEKVFLECVQDMDHENMFWYRQDPGLGLRLIYFSYDVKMKEKGDIPEGYSVSREKKERFSLILESASTNQTSMYLCATWDSGYEQYFGPGTRLTVT.

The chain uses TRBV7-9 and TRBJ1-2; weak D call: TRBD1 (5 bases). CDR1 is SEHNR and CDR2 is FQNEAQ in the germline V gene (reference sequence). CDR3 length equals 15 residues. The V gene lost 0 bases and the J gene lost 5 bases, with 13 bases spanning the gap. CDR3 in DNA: TGTGCCAGCAGCTTAGCGCAGGGAGGGGATTATGGCTACACCTTC. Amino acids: CASSLAQGGDYGYTF. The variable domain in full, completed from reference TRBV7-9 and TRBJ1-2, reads DTGVSQNPRHKITKRGQNVTFRCDPISEHNRLYWYRQTLGQGPEFLTYFQNEAQLEKSRLLSDRFSAERPKGSFSTLEIQRTEQGDSAMYLCASSLAQGGDYGYTFGSGTRLTVV.

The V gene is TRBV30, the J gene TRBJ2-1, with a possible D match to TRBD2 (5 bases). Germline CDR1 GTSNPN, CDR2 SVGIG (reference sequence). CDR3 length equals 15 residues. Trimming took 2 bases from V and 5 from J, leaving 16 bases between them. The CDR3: CAWSFVATTNNEQFF. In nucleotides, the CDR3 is TGTGCCTGGAGTTTTGTTGCGACTACCAACAATGAGCAGTTCTTC.

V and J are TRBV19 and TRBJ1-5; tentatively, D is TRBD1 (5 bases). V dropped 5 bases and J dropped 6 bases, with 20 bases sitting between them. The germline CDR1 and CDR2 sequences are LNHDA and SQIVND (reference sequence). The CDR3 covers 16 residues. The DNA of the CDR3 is TGTGCCAGTAGTCGTTCGGGGGGATCCTATGGTCAGCCCCAGCATTTT. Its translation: CASSRSGGSYGQPQHF.

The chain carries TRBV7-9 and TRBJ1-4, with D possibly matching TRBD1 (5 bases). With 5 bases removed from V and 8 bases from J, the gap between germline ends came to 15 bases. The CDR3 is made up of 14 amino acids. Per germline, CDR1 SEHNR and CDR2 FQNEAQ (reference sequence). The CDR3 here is CASSISGTGEKLFF. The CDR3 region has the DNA TGTGCCAGCAGCATATCCGGGACGGGAGAAAAACTGTTTTTT.

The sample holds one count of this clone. CDR3 amino acids: CASRTRTGWTDTQYF. DNA for the CDR3: TGTGCCAGCAGGACCCGGACAGGGTGGACAGATACGCAGTATTTT. V and J are TRBV6-5 and TRBJ2-3, with 8 bases identical to TRBD1. The CDR3 is 15 amino acids. Per germline, CDR1 MNHEY and CDR2 SVGAGI. Trimming at V came to 6 bases and at J to 3 bases, leaving 8 bases not matched to a gene.

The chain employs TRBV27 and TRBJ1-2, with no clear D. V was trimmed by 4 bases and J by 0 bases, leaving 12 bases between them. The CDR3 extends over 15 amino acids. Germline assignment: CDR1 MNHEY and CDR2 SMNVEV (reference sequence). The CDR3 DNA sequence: TGTGCCAGCAGTTCCAACCTCGGGGCTAACTATGGCTACACCTTC. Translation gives CASSSNLGANYGYTF.

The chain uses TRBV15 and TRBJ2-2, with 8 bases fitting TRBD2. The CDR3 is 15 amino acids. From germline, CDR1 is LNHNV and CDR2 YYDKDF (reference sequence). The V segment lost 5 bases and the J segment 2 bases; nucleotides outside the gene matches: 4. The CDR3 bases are TGTGCCACCAGCGCAGGACTAGCTAACACCGGGGAGCTGTTTTTT. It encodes CATSAGLANTGELFF.

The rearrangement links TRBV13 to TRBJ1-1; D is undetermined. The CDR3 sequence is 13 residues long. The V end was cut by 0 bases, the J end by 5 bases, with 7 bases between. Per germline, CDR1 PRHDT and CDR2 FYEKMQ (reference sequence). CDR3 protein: CASSLGHGTEAFF. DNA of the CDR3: TGTGCCAGCAGCTTAGGCCACGGGACTGAAGCTTTCTTT.

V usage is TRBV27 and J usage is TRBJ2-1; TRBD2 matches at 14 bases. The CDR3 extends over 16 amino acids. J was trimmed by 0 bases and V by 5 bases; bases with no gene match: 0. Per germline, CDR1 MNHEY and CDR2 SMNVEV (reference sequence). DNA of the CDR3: TGTGCCAGCAGTGGGACTAGCGGGAGCTCCTACAATGAGCAGTTCTTC. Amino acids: CASSGTSGSSYNEQFF.

The CDR3 loop is CASRRTGMNTEAFF. CDR3 DNA: TGTGCCAGCAGGAGGACAGGAATGAACACTGAAGCTTTCTTT. The J gene is TRBJ1-1, the V gene TRBV25-1; 7 positions agree with TRBD1. V lost 6 bases and J lost 0; bases outside the gene matches: 4. CDR3 size: 14 residues. Germline-derived CDR1 and CDR2 are MGHDK and SYGVNS.

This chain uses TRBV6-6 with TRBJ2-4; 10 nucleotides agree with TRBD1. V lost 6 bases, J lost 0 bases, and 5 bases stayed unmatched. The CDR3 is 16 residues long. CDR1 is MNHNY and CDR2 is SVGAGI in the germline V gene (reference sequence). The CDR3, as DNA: TGTGCCAGCAGCTCTCGGGACAGGGGAGCCAAAAACATTCAGTACTTC. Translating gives CASSSRDRGAKNIQYF.

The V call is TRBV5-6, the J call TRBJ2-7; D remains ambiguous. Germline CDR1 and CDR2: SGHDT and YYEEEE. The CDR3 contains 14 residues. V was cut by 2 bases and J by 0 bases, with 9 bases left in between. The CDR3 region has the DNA TGTGCCAGCAGCTTAGGTGATCTCTCCTACGAGCAGTACTTC. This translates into CASSLGDLSYEQYF.

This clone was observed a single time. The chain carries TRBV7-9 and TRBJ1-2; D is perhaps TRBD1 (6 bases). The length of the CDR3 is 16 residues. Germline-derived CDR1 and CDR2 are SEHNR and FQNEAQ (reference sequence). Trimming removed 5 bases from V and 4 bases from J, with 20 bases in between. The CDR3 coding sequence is TGTGCCAGCAGCCCACTGTTGGGGGCGTCCAGCTATGGCTACACCTTC. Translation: CASSPLLGASSYGYTF.

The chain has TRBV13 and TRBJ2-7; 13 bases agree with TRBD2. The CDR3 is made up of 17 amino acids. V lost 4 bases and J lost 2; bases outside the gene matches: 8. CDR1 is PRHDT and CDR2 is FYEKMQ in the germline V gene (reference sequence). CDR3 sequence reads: CASSSRTSGSYPYEQYF. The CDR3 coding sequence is TGTGCCAGCAGCTCGCGGACTAGCGGGAGCTACCCCTACGAGCAGTACTTC.

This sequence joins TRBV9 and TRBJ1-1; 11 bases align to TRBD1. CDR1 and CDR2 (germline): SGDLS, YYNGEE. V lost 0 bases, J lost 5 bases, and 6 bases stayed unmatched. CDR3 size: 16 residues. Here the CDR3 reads CASSVGTGTGGTEAFF. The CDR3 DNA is TGTGCCAGCAGCGTAGGAACAGGGACAGGGGGGACTGAAGCTTTCTTT.

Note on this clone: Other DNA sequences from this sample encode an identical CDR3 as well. This CDR3 is CASSYSDSYEQYF. The CDR3 DNA reads as TGTGCCAGCAGTTACTCGGACTCTTACGAGCAGTACTTC. The chain recombines TRBV6-5 with TRBJ2-7, with TRBD2 as a possible D gene (5 bases). The CDR3 is 13 amino acids. V shed 0 bases and J shed 4 bases, with 7 bases lying between them. Germline V lookup: CDR1 MNHEY, CDR2 SVGAGI.

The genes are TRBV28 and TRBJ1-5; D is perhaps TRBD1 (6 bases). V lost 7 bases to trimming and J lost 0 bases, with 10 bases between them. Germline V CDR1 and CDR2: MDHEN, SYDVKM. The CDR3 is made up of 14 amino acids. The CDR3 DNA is TGTGCCAGCACCTGGACAGTTAGCAATCAGCCCCAGCATTTT. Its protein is CASTWTVSNQPQHF.

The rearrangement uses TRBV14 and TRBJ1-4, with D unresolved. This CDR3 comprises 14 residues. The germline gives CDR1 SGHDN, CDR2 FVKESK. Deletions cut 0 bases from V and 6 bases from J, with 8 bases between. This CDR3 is CASSQEWFDEKLFF. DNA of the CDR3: TGTGCCAGCAGCCAAGAATGGTTTGATGAAAAACTGTTTTTT.

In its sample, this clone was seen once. CDR3 loop: CASSLRVPYPREQYF. CDR3 in DNA: TGTGCCAGCAGTTTACGGGTCCCCTACCCTCGTGAGCAGTACTTC. This chain connects TRBV27 to TRBJ2-7; no clear D gene. The germline V and J ends were trimmed by 2 bases and 7 bases, with 18 bases remaining between them. The CDR3 extends over 15 amino acids. Looked up from germline, CDR1 is MNHEY and CDR2 is SMNVEV (reference sequence).

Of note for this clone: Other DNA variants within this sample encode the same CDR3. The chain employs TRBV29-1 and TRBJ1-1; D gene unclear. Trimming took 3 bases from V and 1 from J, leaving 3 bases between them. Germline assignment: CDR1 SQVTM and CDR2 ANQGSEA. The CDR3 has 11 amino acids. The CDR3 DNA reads TGCAGCGTTGAGGAGAACACTGAAGCTTTCTTT. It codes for CSVEENTEAFF.

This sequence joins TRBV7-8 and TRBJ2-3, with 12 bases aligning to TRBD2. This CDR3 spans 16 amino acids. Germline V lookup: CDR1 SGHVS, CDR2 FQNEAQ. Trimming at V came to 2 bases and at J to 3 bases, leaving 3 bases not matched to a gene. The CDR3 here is CASSLIGTSGTDTQYF. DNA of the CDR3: TGTGCCAGCAGCTTAATAGGGACTAGCGGGACAGATACGCAGTATTTT.

The CDR3 DNA reads as TGTGCCAGCAGCCCCCAGGGGGCAGGTAGGGATGAGCAGTTCTTC. As protein: CASSPQGAGRDEQFF. J is TRBJ2-1 and V is TRBV27; 8 bases match TRBD1. Germline loops: CDR1 MNHEY, CDR2 SMNVEV (reference sequence). The V and J ends lost 6 bases and 8 bases, in that order; junction bases with no gene match: 12. CDR3 length: 15 residues.

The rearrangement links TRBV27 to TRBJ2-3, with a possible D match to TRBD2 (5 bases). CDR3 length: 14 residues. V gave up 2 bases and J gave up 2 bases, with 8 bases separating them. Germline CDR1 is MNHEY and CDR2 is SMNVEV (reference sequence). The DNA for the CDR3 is TGTGCCAGCAGTTTAAGCGGTCACACAGATACGCAGTATTTT. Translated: CASSLSGHTDTQYF.

The CDR3 region has the DNA TGTGCCAGCTCGATTGCACTAGCGGCTTACAATGAGCAGTTCTTC. It specifies CASSIALAAYNEQFF. The V gene is TRBV27, the J gene TRBJ2-1, with TRBD2 matching 8 bases. CDR1 MNHEY and CDR2 SMNVEV come from the germline V gene (reference sequence). There are 15 residues in the CDR3. The J segment lost 4 bases and the V segment lost 8 bases, leaving 10 bases of the junction unmatched.

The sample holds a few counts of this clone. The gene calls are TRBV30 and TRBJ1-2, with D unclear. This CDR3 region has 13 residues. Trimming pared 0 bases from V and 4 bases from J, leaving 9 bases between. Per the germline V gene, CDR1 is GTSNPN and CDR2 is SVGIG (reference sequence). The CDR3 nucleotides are TGTGCCTGGAGTGTAAACCCACCCTATGGCTACACCTTC. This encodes CAWSVNPPYGYTF.

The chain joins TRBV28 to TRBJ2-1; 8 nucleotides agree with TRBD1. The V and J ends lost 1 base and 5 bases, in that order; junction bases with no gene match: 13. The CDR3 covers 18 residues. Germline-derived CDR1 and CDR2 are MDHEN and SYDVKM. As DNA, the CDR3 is TGTGCCAGCAGTTTATTCGGGGGTTTTGACAGGGGTAACAATGAGCAGTTCTTC. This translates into CASSLFGGFDRGNNEQFF.

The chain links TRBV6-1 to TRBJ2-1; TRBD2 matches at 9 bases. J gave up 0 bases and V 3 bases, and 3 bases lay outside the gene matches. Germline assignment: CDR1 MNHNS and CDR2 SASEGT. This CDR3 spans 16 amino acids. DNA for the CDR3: TGTGCCAGCAGTGACCGTAGCGGGAGCTCCTACAATGAGCAGTTCTTC. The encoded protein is CASSDRSGSSYNEQFF.

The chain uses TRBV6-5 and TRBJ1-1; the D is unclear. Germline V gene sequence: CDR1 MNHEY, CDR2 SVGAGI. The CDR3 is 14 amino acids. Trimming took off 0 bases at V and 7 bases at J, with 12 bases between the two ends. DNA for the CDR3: TGTGCCAGCAGTTACTCTTCCCGGTTAATTGAAGCTTTCTTT. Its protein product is CASSYSSRLIEAFF.